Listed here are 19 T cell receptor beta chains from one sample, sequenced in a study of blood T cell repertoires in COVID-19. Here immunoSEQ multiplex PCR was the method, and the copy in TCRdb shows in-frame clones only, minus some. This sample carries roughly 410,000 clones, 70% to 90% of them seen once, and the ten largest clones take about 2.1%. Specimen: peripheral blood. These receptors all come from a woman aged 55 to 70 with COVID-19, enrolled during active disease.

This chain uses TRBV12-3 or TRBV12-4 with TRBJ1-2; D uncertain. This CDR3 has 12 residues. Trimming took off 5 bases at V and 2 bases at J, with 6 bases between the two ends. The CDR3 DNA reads TGTGCCAGCAGTGCCACAAACTATGGCTACACCTTC. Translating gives CASSATNYGYTF.

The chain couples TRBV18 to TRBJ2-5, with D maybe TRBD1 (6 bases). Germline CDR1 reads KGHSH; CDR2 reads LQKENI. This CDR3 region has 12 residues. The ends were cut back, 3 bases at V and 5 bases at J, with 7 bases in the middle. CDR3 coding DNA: TGTGCCAGCTCACCCGACAGGGAGACCCAGTACTTC. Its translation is CASSPDRETQYF.

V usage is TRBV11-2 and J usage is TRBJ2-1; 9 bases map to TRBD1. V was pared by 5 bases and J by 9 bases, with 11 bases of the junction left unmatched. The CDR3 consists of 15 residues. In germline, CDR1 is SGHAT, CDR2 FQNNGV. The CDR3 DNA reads TGTGCCAGCAGCCTCCGGGACAGGGTCCTGGGTGAGCAGTTCTTC. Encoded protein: CASSLRDRVLGEQFF.

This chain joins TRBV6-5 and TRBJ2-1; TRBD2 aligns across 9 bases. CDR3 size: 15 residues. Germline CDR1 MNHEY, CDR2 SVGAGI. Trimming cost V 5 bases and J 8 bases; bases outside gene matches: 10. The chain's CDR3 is CASSKRGAAVDEQFF. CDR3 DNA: TGTGCCAGCAGTAAGCGGGGGGCCGCGGTGGATGAGCAGTTCTTC.

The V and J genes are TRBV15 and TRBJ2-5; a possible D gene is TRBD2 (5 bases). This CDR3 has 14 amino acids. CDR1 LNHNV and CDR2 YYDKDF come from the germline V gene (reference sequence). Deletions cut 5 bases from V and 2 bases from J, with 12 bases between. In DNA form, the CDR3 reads TGTGCCACCAGCGGCTTGTTAGCGCAAGAGACCCAGTACTTC. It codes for CATSGLLAQETQYF. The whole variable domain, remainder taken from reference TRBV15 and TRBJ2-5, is DAMVIQNPRYQVTQFGKPVTLSCSQTLNHNVMYWYQQKSSQAPKLLFHYYDKDFNNEADTPDNFQSRRPNTSFCFLDIRSPGLGDTAMYLCATSGLLAQETQYFGPGTRLLVL.

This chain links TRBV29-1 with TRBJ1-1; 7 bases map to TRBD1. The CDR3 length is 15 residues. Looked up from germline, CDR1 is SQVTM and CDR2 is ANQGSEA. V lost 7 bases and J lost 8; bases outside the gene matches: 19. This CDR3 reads CSALGGSAAEPEAFF. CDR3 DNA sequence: TGCAGCGCTTTAGGGGGCAGTGCGGCTGAACCGGAAGCTTTCTTT. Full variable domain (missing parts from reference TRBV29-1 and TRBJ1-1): SAVISQKPSRDICQRGTSLTIQCQVDSQVTMMFWYRQQPGQSLTLIATANQGSEATYESGFVIDKFPISRPNLTFSTLTVSNMSPEDSSIYLCSALGGSAAEPEAFFGQGTRLTVV.

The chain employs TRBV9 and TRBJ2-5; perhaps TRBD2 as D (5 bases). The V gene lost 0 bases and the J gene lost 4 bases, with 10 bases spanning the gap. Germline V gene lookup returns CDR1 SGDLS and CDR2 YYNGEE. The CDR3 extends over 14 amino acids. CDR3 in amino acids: CASSVVGDIETQYF. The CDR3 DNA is TGTGCCAGCAGCGTAGTGGGAGACATAGAGACCCAGTACTTC.

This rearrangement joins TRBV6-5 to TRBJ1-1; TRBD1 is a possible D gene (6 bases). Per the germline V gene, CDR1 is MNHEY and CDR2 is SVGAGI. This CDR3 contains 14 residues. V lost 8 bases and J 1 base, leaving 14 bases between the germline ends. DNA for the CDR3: TGTGCCAGCGGACCACAGGGTAAGAACACTGAAGCTTTCTTT. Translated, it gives CASGPQGKNTEAFF.

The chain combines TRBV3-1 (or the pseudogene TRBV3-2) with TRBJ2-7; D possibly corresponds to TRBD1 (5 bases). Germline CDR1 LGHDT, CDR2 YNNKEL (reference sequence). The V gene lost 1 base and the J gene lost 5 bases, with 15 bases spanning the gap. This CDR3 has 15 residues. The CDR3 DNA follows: TGTGCCAGCAGCCAAGTAGGCCAGGGAACGAACGAGCAGTACTTC. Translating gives CASSQVGQGTNEQYF.

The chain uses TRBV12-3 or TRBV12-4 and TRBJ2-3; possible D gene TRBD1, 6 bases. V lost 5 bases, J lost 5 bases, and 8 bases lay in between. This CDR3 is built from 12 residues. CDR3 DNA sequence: TGTGCCAGCAGTACACAGGGAGATACGCAGTATTTT. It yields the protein CASSTQGDTQYF.

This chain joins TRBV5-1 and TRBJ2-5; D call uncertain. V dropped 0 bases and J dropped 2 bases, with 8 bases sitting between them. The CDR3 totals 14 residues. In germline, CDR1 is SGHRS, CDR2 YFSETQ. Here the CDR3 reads CASSLGQRQETQYF. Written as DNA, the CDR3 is TGCGCCAGCAGCTTGGGGCAGCGACAAGAGACCCAGTACTTC.

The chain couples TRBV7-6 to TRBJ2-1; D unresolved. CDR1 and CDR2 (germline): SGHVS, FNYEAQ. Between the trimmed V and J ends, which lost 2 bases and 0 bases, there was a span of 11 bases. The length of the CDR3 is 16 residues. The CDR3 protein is CASSLQAGHSYNEQFF. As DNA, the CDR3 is TGTGCCAGCAGCTTACAGGCAGGTCACTCCTACAATGAGCAGTTCTTC.

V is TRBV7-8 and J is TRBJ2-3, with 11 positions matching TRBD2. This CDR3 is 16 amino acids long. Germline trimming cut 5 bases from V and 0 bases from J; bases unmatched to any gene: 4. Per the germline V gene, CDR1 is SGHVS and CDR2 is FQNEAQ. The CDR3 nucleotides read TGTGCCAGCAGCCGAGGGACTAGCGGTAGCACAGATACGCAGTATTTT. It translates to CASSRGTSGSTDTQYF.

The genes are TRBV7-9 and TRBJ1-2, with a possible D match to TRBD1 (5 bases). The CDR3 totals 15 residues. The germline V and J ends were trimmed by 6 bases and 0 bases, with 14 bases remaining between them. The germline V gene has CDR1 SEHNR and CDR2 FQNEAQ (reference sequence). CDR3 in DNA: TGTGCCAGCAGTCCCTCCGGGGGAACTAACTATGGCTACACCTTC. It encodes CASSPSGGTNYGYTF.

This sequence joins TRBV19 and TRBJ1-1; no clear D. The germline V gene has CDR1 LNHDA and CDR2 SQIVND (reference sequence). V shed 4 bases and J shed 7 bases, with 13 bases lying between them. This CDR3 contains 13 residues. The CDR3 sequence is CASSTSARGEAFF. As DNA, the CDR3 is TGTGCCAGTAGTACCTCGGCCCGGGGTGAAGCTTTCTTT. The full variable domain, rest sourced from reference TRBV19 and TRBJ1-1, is DGGITQSPKYLFRKEGQNVTLSCEQNLNHDAMYWYRQDPGQGLRLIYYSQIVNDFQKGDIAEGYSVSREKKESFPLTVTSAQKNPTAFYLCASSTSARGEAFFGQGTRLTVV.

The CDR3 region is CASSLVSGGSYNEQFF. In nucleotides, the CDR3 is TGTGCCAGCAGCTTAGTATCCGGGGGTAGCTACAATGAGCAGTTCTTC. This chain joins TRBV11-2 and TRBJ2-1; maybe TRBD2 (6 bases). Germline values: CDR1 SGHAT, CDR2 FQNNGV. The ends were cut back, 1 base at V and 3 bases at J, with 13 bases in the middle. The CDR3 is 16 residues long.

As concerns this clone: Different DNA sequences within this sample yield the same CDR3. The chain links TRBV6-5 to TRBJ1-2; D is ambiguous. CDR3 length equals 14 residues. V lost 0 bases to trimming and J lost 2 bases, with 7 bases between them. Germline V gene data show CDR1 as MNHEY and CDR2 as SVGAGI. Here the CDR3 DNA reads TGTGCCAGCAGTTACTCGGGCGGGAACTATGGCTACACCTTC. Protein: CASSYSGGNYGYTF.

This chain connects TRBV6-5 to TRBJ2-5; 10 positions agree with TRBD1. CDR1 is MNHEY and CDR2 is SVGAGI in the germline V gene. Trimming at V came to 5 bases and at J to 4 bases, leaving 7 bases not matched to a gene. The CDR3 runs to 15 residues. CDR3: CASSPLTGGRETQYF. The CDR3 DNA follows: TGTGCCAGCAGTCCGTTGACAGGGGGCAGAGAGACCCAGTACTTC.

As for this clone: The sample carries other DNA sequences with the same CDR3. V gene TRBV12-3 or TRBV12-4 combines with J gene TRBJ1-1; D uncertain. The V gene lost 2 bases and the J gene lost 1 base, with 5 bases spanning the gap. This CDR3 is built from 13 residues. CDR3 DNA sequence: TGTGCCAGCAGTTTACGAGGGAACACTGAAGCTTTCTTT. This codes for CASSLRGNTEAFF.